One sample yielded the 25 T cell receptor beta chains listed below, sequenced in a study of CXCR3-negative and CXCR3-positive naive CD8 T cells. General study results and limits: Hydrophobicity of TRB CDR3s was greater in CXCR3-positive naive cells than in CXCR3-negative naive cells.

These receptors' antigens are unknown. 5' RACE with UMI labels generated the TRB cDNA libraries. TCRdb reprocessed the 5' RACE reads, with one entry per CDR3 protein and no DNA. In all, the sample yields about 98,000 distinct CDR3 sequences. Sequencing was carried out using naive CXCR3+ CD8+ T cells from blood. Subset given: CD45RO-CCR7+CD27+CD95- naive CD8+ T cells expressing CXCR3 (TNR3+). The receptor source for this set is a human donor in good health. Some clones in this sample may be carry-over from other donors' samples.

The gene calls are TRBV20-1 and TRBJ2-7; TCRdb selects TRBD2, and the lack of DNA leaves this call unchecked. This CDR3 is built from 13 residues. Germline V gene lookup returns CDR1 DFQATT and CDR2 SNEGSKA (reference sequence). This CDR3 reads CSARQTSGYEQYF.

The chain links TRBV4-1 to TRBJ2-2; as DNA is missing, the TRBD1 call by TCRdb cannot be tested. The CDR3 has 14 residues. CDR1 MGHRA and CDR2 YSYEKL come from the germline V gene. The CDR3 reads CASSQGQGNGELFF.

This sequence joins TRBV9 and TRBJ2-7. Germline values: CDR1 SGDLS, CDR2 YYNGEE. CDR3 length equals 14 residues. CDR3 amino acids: CASSVGSGSYEQYF.

This chain's CDR3 is CASSSLSWTGNGDVQETQYF. The chain recombines TRBV7-9 with TRBJ2-5; absent DNA, TCRdb's TRBD1 call cannot be checked. Looked up from germline, CDR1 is SEHNR and CDR2 is FQNEAQ (reference sequence). The length of the CDR3 is 20 residues.

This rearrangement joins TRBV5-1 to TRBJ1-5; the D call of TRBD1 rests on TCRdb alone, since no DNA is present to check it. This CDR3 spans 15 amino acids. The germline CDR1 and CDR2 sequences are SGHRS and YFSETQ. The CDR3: CASSFSGDSNQPQHF.

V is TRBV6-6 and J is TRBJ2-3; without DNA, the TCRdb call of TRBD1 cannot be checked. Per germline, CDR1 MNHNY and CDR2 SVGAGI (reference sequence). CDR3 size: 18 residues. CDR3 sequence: CASRFPGGGTHPGDTQYF.

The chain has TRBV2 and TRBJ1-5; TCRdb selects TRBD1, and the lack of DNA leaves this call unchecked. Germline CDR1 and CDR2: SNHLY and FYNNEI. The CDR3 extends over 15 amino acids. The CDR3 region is CASSPPARYNQPQHF.

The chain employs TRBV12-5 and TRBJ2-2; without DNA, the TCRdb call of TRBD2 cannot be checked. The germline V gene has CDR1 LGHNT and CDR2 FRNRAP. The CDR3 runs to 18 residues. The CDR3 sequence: CASGSTTGGDPRPGELFF. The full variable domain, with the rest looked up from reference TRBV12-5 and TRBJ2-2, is DARVTQTPRHKVTEMGQEVTMRCQPILGHNTVFWYRQTMMQGLELLAYFRNRAPLDDSGMPKDRFSAEMPDATLATLKIQPSEPRDSAVYFCASGSTTGGDPRPGELFFGEGSRLTVL.

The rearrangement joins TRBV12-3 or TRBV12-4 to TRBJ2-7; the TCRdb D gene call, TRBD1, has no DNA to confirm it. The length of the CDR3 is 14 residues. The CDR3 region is CASSPGPTSYEQYF.

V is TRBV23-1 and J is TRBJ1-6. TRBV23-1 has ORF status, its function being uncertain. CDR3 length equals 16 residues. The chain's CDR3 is CASSQLGRLGNSPLHF.

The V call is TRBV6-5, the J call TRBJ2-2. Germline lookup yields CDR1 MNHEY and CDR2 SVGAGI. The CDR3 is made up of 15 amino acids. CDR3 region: CASSSVTLLSGELFF.

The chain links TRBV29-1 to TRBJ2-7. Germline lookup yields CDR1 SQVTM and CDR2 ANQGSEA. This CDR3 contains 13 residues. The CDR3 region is CSAKTSSSYEQYF.

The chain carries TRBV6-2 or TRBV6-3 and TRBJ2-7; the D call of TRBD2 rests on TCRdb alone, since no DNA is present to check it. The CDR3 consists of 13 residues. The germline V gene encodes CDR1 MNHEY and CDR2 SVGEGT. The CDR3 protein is CASSWTGGYEQYF.

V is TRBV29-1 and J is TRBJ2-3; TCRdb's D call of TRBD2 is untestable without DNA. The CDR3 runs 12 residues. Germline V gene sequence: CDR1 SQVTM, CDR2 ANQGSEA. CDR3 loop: CSVMRGEFTQYF.

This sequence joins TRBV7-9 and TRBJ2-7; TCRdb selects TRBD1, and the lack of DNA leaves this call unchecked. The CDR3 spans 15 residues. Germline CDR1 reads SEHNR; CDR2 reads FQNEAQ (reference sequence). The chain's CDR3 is CASSLGTGRSREQYF.

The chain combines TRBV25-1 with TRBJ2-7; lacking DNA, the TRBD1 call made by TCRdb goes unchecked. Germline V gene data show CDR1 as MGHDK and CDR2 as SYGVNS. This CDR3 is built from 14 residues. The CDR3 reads CASSSFRASYEQYF.

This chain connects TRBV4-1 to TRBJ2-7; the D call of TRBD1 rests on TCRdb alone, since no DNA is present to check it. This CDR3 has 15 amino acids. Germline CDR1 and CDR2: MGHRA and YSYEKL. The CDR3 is CASSQGKQGPYEQYF.

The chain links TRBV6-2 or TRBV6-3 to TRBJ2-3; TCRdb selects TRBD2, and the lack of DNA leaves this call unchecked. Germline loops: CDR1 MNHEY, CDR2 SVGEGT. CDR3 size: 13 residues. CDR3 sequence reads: CATKWRGTDTQYF.

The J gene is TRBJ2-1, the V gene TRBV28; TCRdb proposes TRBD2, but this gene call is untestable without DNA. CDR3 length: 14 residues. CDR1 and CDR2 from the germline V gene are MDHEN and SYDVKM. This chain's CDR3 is CASASGGPNNEQFF.

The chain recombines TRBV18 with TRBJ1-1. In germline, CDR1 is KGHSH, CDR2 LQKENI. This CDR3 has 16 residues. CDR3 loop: CASSLGSAGSHTEAFF.

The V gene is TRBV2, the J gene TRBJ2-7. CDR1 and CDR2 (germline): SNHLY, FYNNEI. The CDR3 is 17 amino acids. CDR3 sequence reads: CASSDKHESRSAYEQNF.

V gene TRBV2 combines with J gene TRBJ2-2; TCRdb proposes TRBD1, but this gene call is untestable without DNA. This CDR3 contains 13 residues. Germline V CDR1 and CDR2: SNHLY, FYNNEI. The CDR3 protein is CASSEPGPGELFF.

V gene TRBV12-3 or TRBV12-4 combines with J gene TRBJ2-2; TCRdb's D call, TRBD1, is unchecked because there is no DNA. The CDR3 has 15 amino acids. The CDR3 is CASRVLRDRYGELFF.

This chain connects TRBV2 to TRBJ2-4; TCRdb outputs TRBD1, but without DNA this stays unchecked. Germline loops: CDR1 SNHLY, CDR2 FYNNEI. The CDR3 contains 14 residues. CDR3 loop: CASSEVGVADIQYF.

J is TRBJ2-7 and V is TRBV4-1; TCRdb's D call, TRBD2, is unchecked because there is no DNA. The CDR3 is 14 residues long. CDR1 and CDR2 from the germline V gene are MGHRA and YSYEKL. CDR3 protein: CASSQGEGRGEQYF.